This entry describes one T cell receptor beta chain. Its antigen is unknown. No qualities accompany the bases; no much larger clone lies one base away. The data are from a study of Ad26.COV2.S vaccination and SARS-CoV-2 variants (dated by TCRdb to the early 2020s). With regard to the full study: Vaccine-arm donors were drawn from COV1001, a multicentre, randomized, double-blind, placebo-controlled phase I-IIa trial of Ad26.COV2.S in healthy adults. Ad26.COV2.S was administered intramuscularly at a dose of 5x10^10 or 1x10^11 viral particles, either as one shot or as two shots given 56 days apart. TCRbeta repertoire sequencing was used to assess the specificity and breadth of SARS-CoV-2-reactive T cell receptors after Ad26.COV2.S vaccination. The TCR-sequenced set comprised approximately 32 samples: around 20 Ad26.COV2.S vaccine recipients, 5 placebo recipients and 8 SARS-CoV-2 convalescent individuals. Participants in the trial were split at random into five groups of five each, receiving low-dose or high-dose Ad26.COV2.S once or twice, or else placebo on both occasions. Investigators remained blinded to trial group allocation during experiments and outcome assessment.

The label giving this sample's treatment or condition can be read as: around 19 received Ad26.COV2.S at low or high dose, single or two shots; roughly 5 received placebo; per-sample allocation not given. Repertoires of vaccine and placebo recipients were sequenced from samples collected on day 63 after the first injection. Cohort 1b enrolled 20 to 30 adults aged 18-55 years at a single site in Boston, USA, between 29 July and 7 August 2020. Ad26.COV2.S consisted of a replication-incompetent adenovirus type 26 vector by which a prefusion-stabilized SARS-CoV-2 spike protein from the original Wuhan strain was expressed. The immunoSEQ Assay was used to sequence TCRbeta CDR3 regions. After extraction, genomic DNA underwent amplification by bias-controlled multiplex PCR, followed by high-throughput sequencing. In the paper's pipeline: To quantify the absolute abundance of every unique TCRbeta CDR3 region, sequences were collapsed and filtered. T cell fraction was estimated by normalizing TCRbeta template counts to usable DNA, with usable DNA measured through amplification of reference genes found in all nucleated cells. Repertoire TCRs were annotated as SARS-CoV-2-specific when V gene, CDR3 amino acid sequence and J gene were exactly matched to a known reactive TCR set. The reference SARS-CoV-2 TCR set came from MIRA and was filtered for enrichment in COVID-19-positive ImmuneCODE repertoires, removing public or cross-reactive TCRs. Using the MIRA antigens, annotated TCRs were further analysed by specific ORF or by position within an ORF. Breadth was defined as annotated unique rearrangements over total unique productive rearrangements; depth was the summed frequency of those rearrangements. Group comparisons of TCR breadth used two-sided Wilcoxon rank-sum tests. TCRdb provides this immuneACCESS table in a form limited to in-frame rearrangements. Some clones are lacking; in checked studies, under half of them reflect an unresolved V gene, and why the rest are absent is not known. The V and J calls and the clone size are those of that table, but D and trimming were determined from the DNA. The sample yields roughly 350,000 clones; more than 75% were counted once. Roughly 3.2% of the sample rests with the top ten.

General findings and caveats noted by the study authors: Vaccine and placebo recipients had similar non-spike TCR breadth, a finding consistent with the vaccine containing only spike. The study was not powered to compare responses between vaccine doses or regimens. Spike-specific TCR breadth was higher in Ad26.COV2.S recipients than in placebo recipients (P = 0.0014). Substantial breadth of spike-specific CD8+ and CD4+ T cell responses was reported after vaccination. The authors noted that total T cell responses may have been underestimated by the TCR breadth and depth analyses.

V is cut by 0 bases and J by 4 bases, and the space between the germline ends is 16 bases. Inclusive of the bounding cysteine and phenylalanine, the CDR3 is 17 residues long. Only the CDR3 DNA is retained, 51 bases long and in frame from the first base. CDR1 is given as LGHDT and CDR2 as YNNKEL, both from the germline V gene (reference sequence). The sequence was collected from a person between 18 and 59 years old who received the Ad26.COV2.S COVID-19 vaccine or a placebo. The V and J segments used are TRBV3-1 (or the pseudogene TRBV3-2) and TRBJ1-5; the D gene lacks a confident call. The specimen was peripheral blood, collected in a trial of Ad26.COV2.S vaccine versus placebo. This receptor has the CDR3 CASSQDREPLGNQPQHF. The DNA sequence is TGTGCCAGCAGCCAAGATCGGGAACCCCTGGGGAATCAGCCCCAGCATTTT.